This T cell receptor beta chain was documented in a study of molecular identifiers for immune sequencing clone quantification. Germline values: CDR1 SGHAT, CDR2 FQNNGV. This CDR3 comprises 14 residues. The ends were cut back, 5 bases at V and 1 base at J, with 9 bases in the middle. Details on this clonotype: Its antigen is undetermined.

Overall study results and limits: Detecting spiked Jurkat TCR RNA from one cell among about a million naive cells was reportedly possible.

For naive CD8 T cells, sorting used the CD8+CD4-CCR7+CD45RA+ phenotype. A single record per CDR3 protein comes from TCRdb applying MiXCR to the PCR reads. The sample has about 320,000 distinct CDR3 sequences, about a fifth seen once. This chain joins TRBV11-2 and TRBJ1-5, with D perhaps TRBD1 (5 bases). Sequencing was done on a sample of naive CD8+ T cells from blood, with Jurkat cell RNA spiked in. Regarding subset: FACS-sorted CD8+CD4-CCR7+CD45RA+ naive T cells. This receptor was identified in a human donor in good health. Some libraries in this study had Jurkat cell RNA spiked in. Written as DNA, the CDR3 is TGTGCCAGCAGCGATTGGGACAGCAATCAGCCCCAGCATTTT. This encodes CASSDWDSNQPQHF.